The sequence of this T cell receptor (beta chain) was determined in a study of T cell clonality in common variable immunodeficiency. There are 12 residues in the CDR3. Germline-derived CDR1 and CDR2 are DFQATT and SNEGSKA (reference sequence). This clone was observed many times. Its matching antigen is unknown. Coverage ceases 3 residues before the CDR3 finishes, and the germline J gene fills in the end. Study observations and caveats: Compared with controls, CVID subjects had fewer shared TCRbeta clones. Patient heterogeneity in the CVID cohort limited correlations between repertoire features and clinical complications. T cell subpopulation sequencing would be needed to explain CVID clonality.

Using immunoSEQ multiplex PCR, the repertoire was profiled, and TCRdb retains in-frame clones only, with some absent. This sample comprises some 38,000 clones, none seen once only. This sequence joins TRBV20-1 and TRBJ1-5; TRBD1 matches at 8 bases. The receptor was isolated from a person aged 18 to 70 in good health. The specimen sequenced was peripheral blood mononuclear cells. CDR3: CSALLGQGPQHF. The sequenced CDR3 bases are TGCAGTGCTCTACTAGGACAGGGCCCC.